This T cell receptor beta chain was obtained from a study of T-cell memory formation after mild COVID-19. This clonotype was seen repeatedly, ten times or more. CDR1 and CDR2 (germline): SQVTM, ANQGSEA. The CDR3 extends over 11 amino acids. Trimming removed 7 bases from V and 12 bases from J, with 16 bases in between. 5'RACE with constant-segment primers built TCRalpha and TCRbeta cDNA libraries with UMIs. MiXCR, applied by TCRdb to the 5' RACE reads, yields one record per CDR3 protein. This table has under 250,000 distinct CDR3 sequences, 15% appearing once. Sequenced input: PBMCs or a T cell subset sorted from them (not recorded which). The chain employs TRBV29-1 and TRBJ2-1; perhaps TRBD2 as D (5 bases). The source is an adult woman who had mild COVID-19 (a few samples of this study predate the infection). Cell type and time point are not known. The CDR3 protein is CSAGSNDAQFF. The CDR3 nucleotides read TGCAGCGCTGGGAGTAATGATGCGCAGTTCTTC.